This TCR beta chain is drawn from a study of CD8 T cells in ankylosing spondylitis (dated by TCRdb to 2015 to 2018). In terms of the full investigation: The study profiled T cell receptor beta repertoires in healthy donors and ankylosing spondylitis patients to find disease-linked TCR variants. The full study cohort comprised around 23 ankylosing spondylitis patients and over 95 healthy donors. Samples of peripheral blood were taken, and for ankylosing spondylitis patients, synovial fluid was collected as well.

The paper's findings and limits, for the study overall: Some TCR beta motif variants had previously been reported in synovial fluid and blood of reactive arthritis patients, which suggested common disease-initiation mechanisms. The disease-linked clones showed a CD8+ phenotype and occurred at relatively low frequencies in peripheral blood. The disease-linked clones were reported to be significantly enriched in matched synovial fluid samples from ankylosing spondylitis patients. A TCR beta motif of about eight highly homologous amino acid variants appeared characteristic of blood from ankylosing spondylitis patients.

Taken from the germline V gene, the CDR1 and CDR2 loops are SGHDT and YYEEEE. The CDR3 covers 15 residues, taking in both the cysteine and the phenylalanine. Only the CDR3 portion is preserved as DNA: 45 bases, with reading frame beginning at the first base. V is pared back by 1 base and J by 1 base, with 8 bases lying between the germline termini. About this clonotype itself: No antigen is known for it. The record has no base qualities; no much larger clone is one base away.

Sequencing took place on an Illumina HiSeq 2500. TCR beta libraries were prepared by quantitative 5'-RACE with molecular barcodes. On the authors' methods: A new computational method, built on a probabilistic model of VDJ rearrangement, was used to identify disease-linked TCR variants. TCRdb ran its own pipeline on the public reads, namely fastp trimming at Q25 and MiXCR clone calling, and kept in-frame beta chains. Identical CDR3 protein sequences are pooled into one entry, listed with their most common genes and DNA. What appears here as the V and J calls and clone size reflects TCRdb's work, not the paper's. The sample table holds some 800,000 distinct CDR3 sequences, of which roughly 10% were seen once. More than 0.5% of the sample goes to the ten largest clones.

This TCR was sampled from a male donor with ankylosing spondylitis. The chain couples TRBV5-6 to TRBJ2-2, with the D gene not clear enough to name. The source material was blood, either unsorted or a sorted T cell fraction (not recorded which). This receptor carries the CDR3 CASSLNPQNTGELFF. The nucleotides read TGTGCCAGCAGCTTGAATCCCCAGAACACCGGGGAGCTGTTTTTT.